The present T cell receptor (beta chain) was sequenced within a study of monozygotic twins with inflammatory bowel disease. The CDR3 sequence is 15 residues long. Staff drew a roughly 2.5 ml blood sample from each donor. It was from whole blood, with no T cell sorting, that total RNA was isolated. Template switching added UMIs carrying a 6-nucleotide sample barcode. Amplification used two nested PCRs: around 17 cycles, then around 9 cycles, on TCRalpha/TCRbeta cDNA. TCRdb reprocessed the 5' RACE reads and reports one entry per CDR3 protein, with no DNA. This table lists 330,000 or so distinct CDR3 sequences.

The chain joins TRBV12-3 or TRBV12-4 to TRBJ1-2. Sequencing used blood. The receptor was isolated from a human donor with ulcerative colitis or Crohn's disease, or a healthy co-twin of an affected twin (not recorded which). CDR3 protein: CASRGSMSGNYGYTF.